This T cell receptor beta chain was documented in a study of memory CD4+ T cells and cytomegalovirus serostatus. Sequencing was performed with immunoSEQ multiplex PCR; in TCRdb, only in-frame clones are kept and a portion is missing. The table records some 52,000 clones, around four fifths of them present only once. The germline V and J ends were trimmed by 4 bases and 6 bases, with 17 bases remaining between them. The CDR3 extends over 15 amino acids. Germline V gene data show CDR1 as MGHRA and CDR2 as YSYEKL. Single viable CD3+CD4+CD8-CD45RO+ cells were sorted as the memory CD4+ T cells. The sequence came from an adult in good health and CMV-seropositive. The specimen sequenced was memory CD4+ T cells from blood. The chain links TRBV4-1 to TRBJ2-3; TRBD1 or TRBD2 may be the D gene (5 bases each). DNA for the CDR3: TGCGCCAGCAGCCCCCCCGTGGGGCCGGGGGATACGCAGTATTTT. The encoded protein is CASSPPVGPGDTQYF.